Listed below are T cell receptor beta chains from one sample, sequenced in a study of patients and donors after allogeneic stem cell transplantation. TCRdb re-analysed the RT-PCR reads in MiXCR, keeping a single row per CDR3 protein. The sample lists about 960,000 distinct CDR3 sequences, under 20% occurring once. Sequencing used blood, either unsorted or a sorted T cell fraction (not recorded which). The receptors were gathered from a human donor who was either an allogeneic HSCT recipient or a stem cell or donor lymphocyte infusion donor (not recorded which). It is not recorded whose cells these are; they may come from a transplant donor. Each CDR3 is given with its conserved first and last residue. A D gene is named only where the DNA matches it firmly. Clone size is not always given. Where it is, it says once, few, many or a class for expanded clones.

abundance	v_gene	j_gene	d_gene	CDR3aa	CDR3nt
many	TRBV10-3	TRBJ2-3	-	CAISGLISTDTQYF	TGTGCCATCAGTGGACTGATTAGCACAGATACGCAGTATTTT
few	TRBV6-5	TRBJ1-1	TRBD1	CASSYVDRDTEAFF	TGTGCCAGCAGTTACGTGGACAGGGACACTGAAGCTTTCTTT
-	TRBV6-2/TRBV6-3	TRBJ2-5	-	CASSYFGITHETQYF	TGTGCCAGCAGTTACTTTGGGATAACCCACGAGACCCAGTACTTC
-	TRBV27	TRBJ1-1	-	CASSQGVPGLNTEAFF	TGTGCCAGCAGCCAGGGAGTTCCGGGATTGAACACTGAAGCTTTCTTT
-	TRBV24-1	TRBJ1-2	-	CATSVTGLGYTF	TGTGCCACCAGTGTTACAGGTCTAGGCTACACCTTC
-	TRBV7-6	TRBJ2-1	TRBD2	CASSLLPGGPRDEQFF	TGTGCCAGCAGCTTACTACCGGGAGGGCCAAGGGATGAGCAGTTCTTC
few	TRBV6-2/TRBV6-3	TRBJ1-5	-	CASSRDGKNQPQHF	TGTGCCAGCAGCCGGGACGGGAAGAATCAGCCCCAGCATTTT
-	TRBV6-1	TRBJ2-7	-	CASSSPALAPSYEQYF	TGTGCCAGCAGCTCCCCCGCTTTAGCGCCCTCCTACGAGCAGTACTTC
-	TRBV5-5	TRBJ2-7	-	CASSPWGPYEQYF	TGTGCCAGCAGCCCCTGGGGTCCCTACGAGCAGTACTTC
few	TRBV3-1	TRBJ2-3	-	CASSLGRGRADTQYF	TGTGCCAGCAGCCTTGGTAGAGGGCGGGCAGATACGCAGTATTTT
-	TRBV25-1	TRBJ2-1	TRBD1	CASRGSEGAAPYNEQFF	TGTGCCAGCAGGGGCTCTGAGGGGGCCGCCCCCTACAATGAGCAGTTCTTC
-	TRBV20-1	TRBJ1-2	-	CSARDRGASGYTF	TGCAGTGCTAGAGATAGGGGGGCGAGTGGCTACACCTTC
few	TRBV11-3	TRBJ2-4	-	CASSFPLRGNIQYF	TGTGCCAGCAGCTTCCCCCTACGGGGAAACATTCAGTACTTC
-	TRBV6-5	TRBJ2-1	-	CASSYGRPSEQFF	TGTGCCAGCAGTTACGGTCGCCCGTCTGAGCAGTTCTTC
few	TRBV7-2	TRBJ2-1	-	CASSLAVDEQFF	TGTGCCAGCAGCTTAGCGGTGGACGAGCAGTTCTTC
few	TRBV29-1	TRBJ2-3	TRBD2	CSVGEGLDTQYF	TGCAGCGTTGGGGAGGGGTTAGATACGCAGTATTTT
few	TRBV6-1	TRBJ1-2	-	CASSPAAGGEFGYTF	TGTGCCAGCAGTCCCGCTGCGGGAGGGGAGTTTGGCTACACCTTC
-	TRBV7-3	TRBJ2-1	TRBD1	CASSQRQGHEQFF	TGTGCCAGCAGCCAACGACAGGGCCATGAGCAGTTCTTC
few	TRBV20-1	TRBJ2-1	-	CSARDRRLRFNEQFF	TGCAGTGCTAGAGATAGGAGACTAAGATTCAATGAGCAGTTCTTC
few	TRBV20-1	TRBJ2-1	-	CSARDGQLKPSLGSYNEQFF	TGCAGTGCTAGAGATGGACAGCTCAAACCCTCCTTGGGCTCCTACAATGAGCAGTTCTTC
once	TRBV7-9	TRBJ2-5	TRBD2	CASSPHSGGASETQYF	TGTGCCAGCAGCCCCCATAGCGGGGGGGCATCAGAGACCCAGTACTTC
few	TRBV20-1	TRBJ1-2	-	CSARDWPGPYGYTF	TGCAGTGCTAGAGATTGGCCGGGCCCCTATGGCTACACCTTC
-	TRBV5-1	TRBJ1-2	TRBD1	CASSWDRVTYGFTF	TGCGCCAGCAGCTGGGACAGGGTTACCTATGGCTTCACCTTC
-	TRBV5-1	TRBJ2-1	TRBD2	CASSPTGTSRSEQFF	TGCGCCAGCAGCCCCACCGGGACTAGCAGGAGCGAGCAGTTCTTC
few	TRBV4-1	TRBJ1-2	-	CASSQDRGYRAYGYTF	TGCGCCAGCAGCCAAGATCGAGGGTATCGTGCCTATGGCTACACCTTC
few	TRBV6-1	TRBJ2-7	-	CASSRTADYEQYF	TGTGCCAGCAGCAGGACGGCCGACTACGAGCAGTACTTC
-	TRBV5-6	TRBJ2-7	-	CASSLGTYSTYEQYF	TGTGCCAGCAGCTTAGGGACTTACTCTACCTACGAGCAGTACTTC
many	TRBV12-3/TRBV12-4	TRBJ1-2	-	CASSWKGQGGYTF	TGTGCCAGCAGTTGGAAGGGGCAAGGTGGCTACACCTTC
few	TRBV20-1	TRBJ2-7	-	CSARATGAPSEQYF	TGCAGTGCTAGAGCTACGGGAGCGCCTAGCGAGCAGTACTTC
-	TRBV6-5	TRBJ1-5	-	CASSYSARYNQPQHF	TGTGCCAGCAGTTACTCTGCAAGATACAATCAGCCCCAGCATTTT
-	TRBV27	TRBJ1-5	-	CASSPRGVHQPQHF	TGTGCCAGCAGTCCTCGAGGGGTTCATCAGCCCCAGCATTTT
-	TRBV7-2	TRBJ2-2	TRBD2	CASSLGTSWFPGELFF	TGTGCCAGCAGCTTAGGGACTAGTTGGTTTCCCGGGGAGCTGTTTTTT
-	TRBV25-1	TRBJ2-1	-	CASSGVASAYNEQFF	TGTGCCAGCAGTGGGGTGGCTAGCGCATACAATGAGCAGTTCTTC
few	TRBV9	TRBJ2-2	-	CASRQGGDNTGELFF	TGTGCCAGCAGGCAGGGCGGGGATAACACCGGGGAGCTGTTTTTT
-	TRBV3-1	TRBJ1-3	-	CASSQARVGNTIYF	TGTGCCAGCAGCCAAGCCAGGGTAGGAAACACCATATATTTT
-	TRBV5-5	TRBJ2-1	-	CASYKAGTPGNEQFF	TGTGCCAGCTATAAAGCCGGGACACCGGGGAATGAGCAGTTCTTC
-	TRBV2	TRBJ1-1	TRBD1	CASSGDRGPNTEAFF	TGTGCCAGCAGTGGGGACAGGGGGCCGAACACTGAAGCTTTCTTT
-	TRBV11-2	TRBJ1-2	TRBD1	CASSLDRTGRYGYTF	TGTGCCAGCAGCTTAGATCGGACAGGGCGCTATGGCTACACCTTC
-	TRBV20-1	TRBJ2-3	TRBD2	CSAPNRFGGSGDTDTQYF	TGCAGTGCGCCCAACAGGTTCGGCGGGAGTGGAGACACAGATACGCAGTATTTT
few	TRBV7-9	TRBJ2-5	-	CASSPTGKVETQYF	TGTGCCAGCAGCCCCACAGGGAAGGTGGAGACCCAGTACTTC
few	TRBV7-3	TRBJ2-1	TRBD2	CASSLLRGGRSEQFF	TGTGCCAGCAGCTTATTGCGGGGGGGCCGTAGTGAGCAGTTCTTC
-	TRBV12-3/TRBV12-4	TRBJ2-3	-	CASSFRSLTSTDTQYF	TGTGCCAGCAGTTTCCGCAGCCTAACTAGCACAGATACGCAGTATTTT